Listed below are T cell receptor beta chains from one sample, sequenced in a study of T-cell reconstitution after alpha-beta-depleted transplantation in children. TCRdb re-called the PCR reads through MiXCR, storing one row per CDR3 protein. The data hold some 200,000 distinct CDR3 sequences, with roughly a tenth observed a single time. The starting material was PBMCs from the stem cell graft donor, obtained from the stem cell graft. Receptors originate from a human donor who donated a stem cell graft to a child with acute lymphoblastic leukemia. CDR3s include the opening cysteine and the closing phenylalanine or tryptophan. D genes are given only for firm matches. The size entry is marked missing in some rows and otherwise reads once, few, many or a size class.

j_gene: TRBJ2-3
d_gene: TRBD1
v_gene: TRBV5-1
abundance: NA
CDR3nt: TGCGCCAGCAGCGAGGGAGGGACAGGGCGCACAGATACGCAGTATTTT
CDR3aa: CASSEGGTGRTDTQYF

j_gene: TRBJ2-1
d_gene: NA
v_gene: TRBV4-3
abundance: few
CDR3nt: TGCGCCAGCAGCCAAGAACGGCCAGCTTACAATGAGCAGTTCTTC
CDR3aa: CASSQERPAYNEQFF

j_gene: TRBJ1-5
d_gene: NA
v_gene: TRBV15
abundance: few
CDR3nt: TGTGCCACCGGGCAGTCGGACAATCAGCCCCAGCATTTT
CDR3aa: CATGQSDNQPQHF

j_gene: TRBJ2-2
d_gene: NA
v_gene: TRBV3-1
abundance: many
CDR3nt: TGTGCCAGCAGCCAGTTGGCGTACACCGGGGAGCTGTTTTTT
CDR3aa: CASSQLAYTGELFF

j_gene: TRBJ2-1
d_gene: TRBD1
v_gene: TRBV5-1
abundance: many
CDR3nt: TGCGCCAGCACCCGTGACAGGGGCTCCTACAATGAGCAGTTCTTC
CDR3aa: CASTRDRGSYNEQFF

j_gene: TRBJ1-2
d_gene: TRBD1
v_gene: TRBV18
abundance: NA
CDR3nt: TGTGCCAGCTCTCATGGAGGGGGCGGCTACACCTTC
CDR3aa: CASSHGGGGYTF

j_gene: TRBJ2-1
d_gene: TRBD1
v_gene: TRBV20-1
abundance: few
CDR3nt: TGCAGTGCTACCCGGGACAGTACCTACAATGAGCAGTTCTTC
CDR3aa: CSATRDSTYNEQFF

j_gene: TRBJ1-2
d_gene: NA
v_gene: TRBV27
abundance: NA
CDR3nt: TGTGCCAGCAGTTTAACCCGATTGACCTATGGCTACACCTTC
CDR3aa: CASSLTRLTYGYTF

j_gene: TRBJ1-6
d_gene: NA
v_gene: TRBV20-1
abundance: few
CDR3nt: TGCAGTGCTAGAGATCGAACAGGGTTGGGGTCACCCCTCCACTTT
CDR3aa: CSARDRTGLGSPLHF

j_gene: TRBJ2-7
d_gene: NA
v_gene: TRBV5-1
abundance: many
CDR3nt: TGCGCCAGCAGCTTGGCCATTTTTCAAACCTACGAGCAGTACTTC
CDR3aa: CASSLAIFQTYEQYF

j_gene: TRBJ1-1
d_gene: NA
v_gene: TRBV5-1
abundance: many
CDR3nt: TGCGCCAGCAGTCAAAACATGAACACTGAAGCTTTCTTT
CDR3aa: CASSQNMNTEAFF

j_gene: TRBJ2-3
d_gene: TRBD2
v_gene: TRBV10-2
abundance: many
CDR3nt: TGCGCCAGCAGTCCGACTAGCGGGGGGACAGATACGCAGTATTTT
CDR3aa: CASSPTSGGTDTQYF

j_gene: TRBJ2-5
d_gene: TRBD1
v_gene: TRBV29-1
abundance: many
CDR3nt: TGCAGCGCGGGACAGGGGAGAGAGACCCAGTACTTC
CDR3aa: CSAGQGRETQYF

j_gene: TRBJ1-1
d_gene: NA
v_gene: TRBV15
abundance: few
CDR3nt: TGTGCCACCAGCAGAACCCCGGACTTGAACACTGAAGCTTTCTTT
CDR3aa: CATSRTPDLNTEAFF

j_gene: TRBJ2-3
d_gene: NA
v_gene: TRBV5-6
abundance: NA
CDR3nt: TGTGCCAGCAGCTTAGAGGTAGCGACTAGCACAGATACGCAGTATTTT
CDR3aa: CASSLEVATSTDTQYF

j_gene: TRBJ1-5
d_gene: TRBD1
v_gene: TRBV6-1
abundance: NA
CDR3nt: TGTGCCAGCAGTGCCGGGACAGGGGGTTCTCAGCCCCAGCATTTT
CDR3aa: CASSAGTGGSQPQHF

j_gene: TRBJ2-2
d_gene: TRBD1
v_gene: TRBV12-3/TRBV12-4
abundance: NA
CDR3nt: TGTGCCAGCAGTTCCGAGACAGGGGCGAACACCGGGGAGCTGTTTTTT
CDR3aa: CASSSETGANTGELFF

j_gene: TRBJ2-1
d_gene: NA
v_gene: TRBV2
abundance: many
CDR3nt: TGTGCCAGCGTCGGCGGTGAGCAGTTCTTC
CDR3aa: CASVGGEQFF

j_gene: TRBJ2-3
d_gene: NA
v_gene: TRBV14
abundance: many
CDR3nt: TGTGCCAGCAGAAGAGGGGGACACACAGATACGCAGTATTTT
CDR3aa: CASRRGGHTDTQYF

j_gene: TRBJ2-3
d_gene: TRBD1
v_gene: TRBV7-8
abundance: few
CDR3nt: TGTGCCAGCAGCCCTAAACAGGGGGGCACAGATACGCAGTATTTT
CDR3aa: CASSPKQGGTDTQYF

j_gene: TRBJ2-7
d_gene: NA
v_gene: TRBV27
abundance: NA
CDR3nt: TGTGCCAGCAGTTTATCCGCAGACTACGAGCAGTACTTC
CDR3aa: CASSLSADYEQYF

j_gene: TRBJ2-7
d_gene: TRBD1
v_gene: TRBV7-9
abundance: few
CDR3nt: TGTGCCAGCAGCTTCCGGGACAGGGGTGGCTCCTACGAGCAGTACTTC
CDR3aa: CASSFRDRGGSYEQYF

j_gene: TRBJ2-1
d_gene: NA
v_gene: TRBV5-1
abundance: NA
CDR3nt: TGCGCCAGCAGCCAGGATGTGGGGGCCCCCTACAATGAGCAGTTCTTC
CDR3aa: CASSQDVGAPYNEQFF

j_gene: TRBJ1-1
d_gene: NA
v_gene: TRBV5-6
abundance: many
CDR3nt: TGTGCCAGCAGCTTGGCTGGGGCTACTGAAGCTTTCTTT
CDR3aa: CASSLAGATEAFF

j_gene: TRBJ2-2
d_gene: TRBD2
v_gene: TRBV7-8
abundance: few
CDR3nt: TGTGCCAGCAGCTTAATGAGCGGGGCCACCGGGGAGCTGTTTTTT
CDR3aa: CASSLMSGATGELFF

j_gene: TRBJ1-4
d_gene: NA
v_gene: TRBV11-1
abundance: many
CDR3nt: TGTGCCAGCAGCTTAGCTCTTTCTGTGGCATCGGATAATGAAAAACTGTTTTTT
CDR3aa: CASSLALSVASDNEKLFF

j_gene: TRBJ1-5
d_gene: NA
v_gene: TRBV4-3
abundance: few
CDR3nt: TGCGCCGGCCGGGGGTATCAGCCCCAGCATTTT
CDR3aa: CAGRGYQPQHF

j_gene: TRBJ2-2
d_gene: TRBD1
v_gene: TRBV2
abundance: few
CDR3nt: TGTGCCAGCACTGGGGACAGCCCGGCCGGGGAGCTGTTTTTT
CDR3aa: CASTGDSPAGELFF

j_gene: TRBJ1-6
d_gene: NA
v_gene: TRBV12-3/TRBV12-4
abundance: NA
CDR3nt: TGTGCCAGCACCATGGATGTGGATTCACCCCTCCACTTT
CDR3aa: CASTMDVDSPLHF

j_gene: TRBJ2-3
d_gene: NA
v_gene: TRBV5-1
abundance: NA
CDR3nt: TGCGCCAGCAGCTCAGGACGCGATACAGATACGCAGTATTTT
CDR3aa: CASSSGRDTDTQYF

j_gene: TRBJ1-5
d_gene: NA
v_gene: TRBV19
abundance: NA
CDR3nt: TGTGCCAGTACGACTAGCAATCAGCCCCAGCATTTT
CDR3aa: CASTTSNQPQHF

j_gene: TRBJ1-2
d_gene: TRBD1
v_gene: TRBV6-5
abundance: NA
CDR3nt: TGTGCCAGCAGTTACCTACAGGGGGTAGATGGCTACACCTTC
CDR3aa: CASSYLQGVDGYTF

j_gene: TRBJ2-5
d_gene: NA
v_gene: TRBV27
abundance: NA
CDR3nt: TGTGCCAGCAGTCCCCGACGAATACAAGAGACCCAGTACTTC
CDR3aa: CASSPRRIQETQYF

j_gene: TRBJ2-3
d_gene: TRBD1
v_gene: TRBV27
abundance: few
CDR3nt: TGTGCCAGCAGGGTCCCGGGACAGAGCACAGATACGCAGTATTTT
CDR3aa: CASRVPGQSTDTQYF

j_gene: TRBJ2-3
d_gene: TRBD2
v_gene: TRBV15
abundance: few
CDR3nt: TGTGCCACCAGCAGACTAGCGGGGGATACGAGCACAGATACGCAGTATTTT
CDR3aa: CATSRLAGDTSTDTQYF

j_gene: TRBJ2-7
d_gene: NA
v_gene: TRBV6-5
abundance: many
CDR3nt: TGTGCCAGCAGTTTGTCAGGGTACTCCTACGAGCAGTACTTC
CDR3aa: CASSLSGYSYEQYF

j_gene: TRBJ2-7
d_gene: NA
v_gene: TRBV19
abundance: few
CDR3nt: TGTGCCAGCTCCCCTCAGGGGGGACAACCCACCTACGAGCAGTACTTC
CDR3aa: CASSPQGGQPTYEQYF

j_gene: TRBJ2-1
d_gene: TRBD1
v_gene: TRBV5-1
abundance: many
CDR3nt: TGCGCCAGCAGCTGGGGACAGGCTAAACACAATGAGCAGTTCTTC
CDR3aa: CASSWGQAKHNEQFF

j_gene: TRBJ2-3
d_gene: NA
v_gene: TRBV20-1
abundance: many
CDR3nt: TGCAGTGCTAGCAGCGGAATCACAGATACGCAGTATTTT
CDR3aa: CSASSGITDTQYF

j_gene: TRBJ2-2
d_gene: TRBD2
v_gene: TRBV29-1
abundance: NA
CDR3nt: TGCAGCGCCGACGGGGGTAGCGGGGGGGCCGGGGAGCTGTTTTTT
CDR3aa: CSADGGSGGAGELFF

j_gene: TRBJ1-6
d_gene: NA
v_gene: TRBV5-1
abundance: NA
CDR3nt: TGCGCCAGCAGCTTGGATGGGACAAGGGGCTGGGATTCACCCCTCCACTTT
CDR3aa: CASSLDGTRGWDSPLHF

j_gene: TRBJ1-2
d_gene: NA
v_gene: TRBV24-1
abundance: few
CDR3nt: TGTGCCACCAGTGATCCACGAGGGCAGTGGAATGGCTACACCTTC
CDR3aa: CATSDPRGQWNGYTF

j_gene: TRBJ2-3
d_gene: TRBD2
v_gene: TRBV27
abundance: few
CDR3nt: TGTGCCAGCGCCCTCCGGGGGGGCCCAGATACGCAGTATTTT
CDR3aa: CASALRGGPDTQYF

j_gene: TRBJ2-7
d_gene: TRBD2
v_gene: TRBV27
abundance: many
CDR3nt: TGTGCCAGCAGTATCAGGACTAGCGGGGGCTACGAGCAGTACTTC
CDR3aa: CASSIRTSGGYEQYF

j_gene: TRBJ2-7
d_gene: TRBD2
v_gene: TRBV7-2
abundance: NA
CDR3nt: TGTGCCAGCAGCTTACGGCGGGGGAGCGCTGGAGACGAGCAGTACTTC
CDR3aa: CASSLRRGSAGDEQYF

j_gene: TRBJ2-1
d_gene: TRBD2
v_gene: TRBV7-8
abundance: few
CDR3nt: TGTGCCAGCCGTGTGAGCGGGCTAGCGGGGATAGGTGAGCAGTTCTTC
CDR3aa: CASRVSGLAGIGEQFF